This T cell receptor (beta chain) was captured by sequencing in a study of T cell clonotyping in hematopoietic cell transplantation. General study results and limits: Broader posttransplant TCR repertoire diversity was predicted by graft donor and pretransplant recipient Inverse Simpson Index values. Recipient TCR diversity dropped after transplant; expanded clonotypes rose from day 30 to 180.

The V end was cut by 5 bases, the J end by 4 bases, with 12 bases between. The CDR3 contains 14 residues. Per germline, CDR1 SGHAT and CDR2 FQNNGV. About this clone: Its antigen is unidentified.

Blood collection times were about day -28 and days 30, 100, 180 posttransplant. Clones were sequenced by immunoSEQ multiplex PCR, and TCRdb holds only the in-frame ones, with some missing. This sample has over 25,000 clones, with roughly 92% found just once. The source of this sequence is a female patient aged 50 to 65 who had an allogeneic stem cell transplant from a related donor, so the T cells may come from the graft donor. Some clones in this sample may be carry-over from other donors' samples. Sample: PBMCs, taken 100 days after allogeneic stem cell transplant. V is TRBV11-2 and J is TRBJ1-3; D call uncertain. CDR3 in amino acids: CASSTILEGNTIYF. CDR3 sequence (DNA): TGTGCCAGCAGCACCATTTTAGAGGGAAACACCATATATTTT.